Below are 28 T cell receptor beta chains sequenced from a single sample in a study of Graves' ophthalmopathy and Graves' hyperthyroidism. The TCR beta CDR3 regions underwent amplification from RNA transcripts. RT-PCR was first run with HTBI primers, then multiplex PCR in a second round. TCRdb re-derived calls from the multiplex PCR reads in MiXCR, one entry per CDR3 protein. The data hold about 220,000 distinct CDR3 sequences, with 20% to 25% observed a single time. The sample taken for sequencing was peripheral blood. These receptors all stem from a woman aged 45-65 years with Graves' ophthalmopathy.

This clonotype was detected ten times or more. The rearrangement uses TRBV5-1 and TRBJ2-4; D call uncertain. V lost 0 bases and J lost 7, with 5 bases in between. Germline CDR1 reads SGHRS; CDR2 reads YFSETQ. The CDR3 contains 12 residues. As DNA, the CDR3 is TGCGCCAGCAGCTTGGGCGAGAACATTCAGTACTTC. Protein product: CASSLGENIQYF.

The V and J genes are TRBV6-5 and TRBJ1-1; 8 bases match TRBD1. The junction had 2 bases not matched to a gene; V was cut back by 3 bases and J by 11 bases. Germline V CDR1 and CDR2: MNHEY, SVGAGI. The CDR3 has 11 amino acids. CDR3 loop: CASSYGTGAFF. The CDR3 region has the DNA TGTGCCAGCAGTTATGGGACAGGCGCTTTCTTT.

This clonotype was counted only a few times. The chain is built from TRBV28 and TRBJ1-3; D perhaps matches TRBD1 (6 bases). V lost 4 bases and J 0 bases, leaving 13 bases between the germline ends. Germline assignment: CDR1 MDHEN and CDR2 SYDVKM. The CDR3 runs 16 residues. Here the CDR3 reads CASSSTGPNSGNTIYF. DNA for the CDR3: TGTGCCAGCAGTTCAACAGGGCCTAACTCTGGAAACACCATATATTTT.

At least ten counts were recorded for this clonotype. The chain couples TRBV12-3 or TRBV12-4 to TRBJ1-2; 9 nucleotides match TRBD1. Unmatched junction bases numbered 3, after V lost 7 bases and J lost 3 bases. The CDR3 runs 13 residues. This CDR3 is CASTGTGHYGYTF. The CDR3 DNA sequence: TGTGCCAGCACCGGGACAGGGCACTATGGCTACACCTTC.

Only one count was recorded for this clonotype. The V and J genes are TRBV5-1 and TRBJ2-2, with D possibly matching TRBD1 (5 bases). Per the germline V gene, CDR1 is SGHRS and CDR2 is YFSETQ. The CDR3 extends over 14 amino acids. Trimming cost V 0 bases and J 3 bases, with 6 bases left between them. The chain's CDR3 is CASSLGQYTGELFF. CDR3 sequence (DNA): TGCGCCAGCAGCTTGGGACAGTACACCGGGGAGCTGTTTTTT.

This clonotype was counted many times. The J gene is TRBJ2-4, the V gene TRBV12-3 or TRBV12-4, with D perhaps TRBD1 (7 bases). The CDR3 is made up of 16 amino acids. Trimming shortened V by 1 base and J by 0 bases, and 10 bases separated the two germline ends. CDR3 sequence (DNA): TGTGCCAGCAGTTTAGGCGGGACAGTAGCCAAAAACATTCAGTACTTC. This translates into CASSLGGTVAKNIQYF.

This clonotype occurred many times. V is TRBV11-2 and J is TRBJ2-7; 8 bases match TRBD1. In germline, CDR1 is SGHAT, CDR2 FQNNGV. The CDR3 sequence is 14 residues long. The V segment lost 5 bases and the J segment 3 bases; nucleotides outside the gene matches: 6. CDR3 nucleotide sequence: TGTGCCAGCAGCCCGGACAGGGCTTTCTACGAGCAGTACTTC. It yields the protein CASSPDRAFYEQYF.

The CDR3 sequence: CASQAGGDTGELFF. For the CDR3, the DNA is TGTGCCAGCCAAGCGGGAGGGGACACCGGGGAGCTGTTTTTT. The V gene is TRBV6-1, the J gene TRBJ2-2, with 10 bases aligning to TRBD2. The CDR3 runs to 14 residues. The germline V gene has CDR1 MNHNS and CDR2 SASEGT. V lost 8 bases, J lost 3 bases, and 3 bases stayed unmatched.

This clonotype showed up many times. The V and J genes are TRBV6-1 and TRBJ2-7; D unclear. Per germline, CDR1 MNHNS and CDR2 SASEGT. Trimming took 4 bases from V and 0 from J, leaving 7 bases between them. This CDR3 is 13 amino acids long. The CDR3 nucleotides read TGTGCCAGCAGTGTCTCATTCTCCTACGAGCAGTACTTC. This translates into CASSVSFSYEQYF.

This clonotype was counted at least ten times. V gene TRBV19 combines with J gene TRBJ1-2, with 9 bases lining up with TRBD1. Germline assignment: CDR1 LNHDA and CDR2 SQIVND (reference sequence). The CDR3 has 14 residues. V shed 5 bases, J shed 6 bases, and the junction held 7 bases outside the gene matches. CDR3 sequence: CASSLDRDRDGYTF. As DNA, the CDR3 is TGTGCCAGTAGTTTGGACCGGGACAGGGATGGCTACACCTTC.

This clonotype appeared many times. This chain uses TRBV7-2 with TRBJ2-5, with D possibly matching TRBD1 (8 bases). The CDR3 sequence is 14 residues long. Germline CDR1 is SGHTA and CDR2 is FQGNSA. V was trimmed by 2 bases and J by 5 bases, leaving 12 bases between them. The CDR3 DNA reads as TGTGCCAGCAGCTTAACAGGGGGGGGGGAGACCCAGTACTTC. This translates into CASSLTGGGETQYF.

In its sample, this clonotype was seen many times. The V and J genes are TRBV5-1 and TRBJ2-7, with 9 bases identical to TRBD2. The germline V gene has CDR1 SGHRS and CDR2 YFSETQ. CDR3 length: 15 amino acids. The V and J ends lost 2 bases and 4 bases, in that order; junction bases with no gene match: 7. CDR3 residues: CASSLVAGEKYEQYF. The CDR3 DNA is TGCGCCAGCAGCTTAGTAGCGGGAGAGAAGTACGAGCAGTACTTC. The full variable domain, completed using reference TRBV5-1 and TRBJ2-7, is KAGVTQTPRYLIKTRGQQVTLSCSPISGHRSVSWYQQTPGQGLQFLFEYFSETQRNKGNFPGRFSGRQFSNSRSEMNVSTLELGDSALYLCASSLVAGEKYEQYFGPGTRLTVT.

The chain carries TRBV10-1 and TRBJ2-3; no definite D call. The CDR3 extends over 14 amino acids. Germline lookup yields CDR1 WNHNN and CDR2 SYGVQD (reference sequence). Between the trimmed V and J ends, which lost 6 bases and 4 bases, there was a span of 14 bases. The CDR3 DNA is TGCGCCAGCAGCCTAGAGCCCCACTCAGATACGCAGTATTTT. Translating gives CASSLEPHSDTQYF.

A few counts support this clonotype. The gene calls are TRBV24-1 and TRBJ1-5; 8 nucleotides match TRBD1. The CDR3 sequence is 14 residues long. Germline CDR1 is KGHDR and CDR2 is SFDVKD. V lost 4 bases to trimming and J lost 6 bases; unmatched junction nucleotides: 4. CDR3 sequence reads: CATSEPGGGQPQHF. CDR3 nucleotide sequence: TGTGCCACCAGTGAACCAGGGGGCGGTCAGCCCCAGCATTTT.

There are a few counts of this clonotype. The chain uses TRBV20-1 and TRBJ2-2; TRBD2 might be the D (5 bases). This CDR3 spans 14 amino acids. Trimming removed 2 bases from V and 5 bases from J, with 12 bases in between. CDR1 DFQATT and CDR2 SNEGSKA come from the germline V gene (reference sequence). CDR3 sequence reads: CSARSRGYTGELFF. The CDR3 nucleotides read TGCAGTGCTAGATCCCGGGGTTATACCGGGGAGCTGTTTTTT.

This clonotype was recorded at least ten times. V is TRBV4-2 and J is TRBJ2-7; TRBD2 agrees at 10 bases. V gave up 3 bases and J gave up 4 bases; unmatched junction bases: 6. The germline V gene encodes CDR1 LGHNA and CDR2 YNFKEQ. The CDR3 contains 15 residues. CDR3 sequence (DNA): TGTGCCAGCAGCCAGTCCGGGACTAGCGCTTACGAGCAGTACTTC. Residues: CASSQSGTSAYEQYF.

This clonotype was picked up many times. The chain has TRBV12-3 or TRBV12-4 and TRBJ1-3, with 7 bases that match TRBD1. CDR3 length equals 15 residues. The V gene end was trimmed by 6 bases and the J gene end by 0 bases; junction bases not matched to a gene: 5. DNA for the CDR3: TGTGCCAGCAGCCCGGGACAGCACTCTGGAAACACCATATATTTT. It is translated as CASSPGQHSGNTIYF.

This clonotype was recorded many times. The CDR3 is CSVEIGRTSGKNTGELFF. DNA for the CDR3: TGCAGCGTTGAGATCGGCCGAACTAGCGGGAAGAACACCGGGGAGCTGTTTTTT. V and J are TRBV29-1 and TRBJ2-2, with 10 nucleotides matching TRBD2. Germline V gene data show CDR1 as SQVTM and CDR2 as ANQGSEA. V gave up 3 bases and J gave up 1 base; unmatched junction bases: 11. The CDR3 is made up of 18 amino acids.

This clonotype was seen at least ten times. The V gene is TRBV28, the J gene TRBJ2-7, with 7 bases fitting TRBD1. Germline V gene sequence: CDR1 MDHEN, CDR2 SYDVKM. Losses at the gene ends were 4 bases for V and 2 bases for J; bases not matched to a gene: 5. This CDR3 comprises 14 residues. The CDR3 sequence is CASSSAGTAYEQYF. Written as DNA, the CDR3 is TGTGCCAGCAGTTCAGCCGGGACAGCCTACGAGCAGTACTTC.

This clonotype was recorded at least ten times. The chain uses TRBV20-1 and TRBJ1-6; possible D gene TRBD1, 5 bases. Trimming left V 3 bases short and J 8 bases short, with 11 bases between. The CDR3 spans 13 residues. Germline lookup yields CDR1 DFQATT and CDR2 SNEGSKA (reference sequence). The CDR3 is CSASGGLDSPLHF. Here the CDR3 DNA reads TGCAGTGCTAGTGGGGGTCTCGATTCACCCCTCCACTTT.

The genes are TRBV12-3 or TRBV12-4 and TRBJ2-7; 11 nucleotides match TRBD2. There are 15 residues in the CDR3. The V gene end was trimmed by 7 bases and the J gene end by 1 base; junction bases not matched to a gene: 6. The CDR3 loop reads CASKRGTSGSYEQYF. The CDR3 nucleotides read TGTGCCAGCAAAAGGGGGACTAGCGGATCCTACGAGCAGTACTTC.

V gene TRBV18 combines with J gene TRBJ1-1; 7 bases agree with TRBD1. The V gene end was trimmed by 2 bases and the J gene end by 4 bases; junction bases not matched to a gene: 1. The CDR3 extends over 13 amino acids. The germline CDR1 and CDR2 sequences are KGHSH and LQKENI. Here the CDR3 reads CASSPGTATEAFF. In nucleotides, the CDR3 is TGTGCCAGCTCACCAGGGACAGCCACTGAAGCTTTCTTT.

This clonotype was seen more than once but under ten times. Compared with germline, one end of the junction differs, possibly owing to a read error. The CDR3 loop is CTWNPQGWDTGELFF. CDR3 sequence (DNA): TGTACCTGGAACCCACAGGGTTGGGACACCGGGGAGCTGTTTTTT. This rearrangement joins TRBV30 to TRBJ2-2, with D possibly matching TRBD1 (6 bases). Germline CDR1 and CDR2: GTSNPN and SVGIG (reference sequence). The length of the CDR3 is 15 residues.

J is TRBJ2-2 and V is TRBV6-1; possibly TRBD1 for D (6 bases). Germline V gene data show CDR1 as MNHNS and CDR2 as SASEGT. This CDR3 is 14 amino acids long. V was cut by 6 bases and J by 7 bases, with 15 bases left in between. The chain's CDR3 is CASRDTGLGGELFF. CDR3 sequence (DNA): TGTGCCAGCAGAGACACAGGGCTTGGCGGGGAGCTGTTTTTT.

This chain connects TRBV6-2 or TRBV6-3 to TRBJ1-2; D is uncertain. Germline V gene data show CDR1 as MNHEY and CDR2 as SVGEGT. This CDR3 comprises 13 residues. Trimming shortened V by 6 bases and J by 6 bases, and 14 bases separated the two germline ends. In nucleotides, the CDR3 is TGTGCCAGCAGATCTACTTCGAGGGATGGCTACACCTTC. Protein: CASRSTSRDGYTF.

At least ten counts were recorded for this clonotype. The rearrangement joins TRBV30 to TRBJ1-1; D is perhaps TRBD1 (5 bases). The CDR3 length is 14 residues. Per germline, CDR1 GTSNPN and CDR2 SVGIG (reference sequence). The V gene lost 7 bases and the J gene lost 3 bases, with 18 bases spanning the gap. The CDR3 nucleotides are TGTGCCTCGGGACGGTTCCTAGGGGACACTGAAGCTTTCTTT. As protein: CASGRFLGDTEAFF.

This clonotype has more than one count but fewer than ten. A much larger clone lies one base from this, so it may be a read error. This CDR3 fails to terminate in the conserved phenylalanine or tryptophan, so it likely reflects a read error. CDR3 sequence reads: CASSLRSPWGIQYL. In nucleotides, the CDR3 is TGTGCCAGCAGTTTAAGGTCACCTTGGGGCATTCAGTACCTC. J is TRBJ2-4 and V is TRBV28; no clear D. Looked up from germline, CDR1 is MDHEN and CDR2 is SYDVKM. V was trimmed by 2 bases and J by 9 bases, leaving 14 bases between them. The CDR3 extends over 14 amino acids.

The chain carries TRBV12-3 or TRBV12-4 and TRBJ1-1; D remains unclear. The CDR3 is 14 residues long. Trimming shortened V by 6 bases and J by 1 base, and 12 bases separated the two germline ends. CDR3 region: CASRPPTKNTEAFF. In DNA form, the CDR3 reads TGTGCCAGCAGGCCCCCCACCAAGAACACTGAAGCTTTCTTT.